These 22 T cell receptor beta chains were sequenced from one sample in a study of blood T cells in healthy people across ages. Then a second PCR, running about 6 to 11 cycles, was carried out with a sample-barcoded 5' primer and a J-beta primer mix. TCRdb re-called the 5' RACE reads with MiXCR, one entry per CDR3 protein. The sample consists of around 1,500,000 distinct CDR3 sequences, 28% of them appearing once. The sample taken for sequencing was blood. The receptors stem from a woman aged 30 to 39 in good health.

This clonotype was seen a few times. V usage is TRBV12-3 or TRBV12-4 and J usage is TRBJ1-2; a possible D gene is TRBD1 (6 bases). Trimming removed 4 bases at V and 2 bases at J, with 14 bases between. The CDR3 extends over 15 amino acids. Written as DNA, the CDR3 is TGTGCCAGCAGTTGGCTCGACAGGCTGAACTATGGCTACACCTTC. Amino acid sequence: CASSWLDRLNYGYTF.

There are a few counts of this clonotype. The rearrangement uses TRBV5-1 and TRBJ2-1, with 9 bases lining up with TRBD1. The germline CDR1 and CDR2 sequences are SGHRS and YFSETQ. The CDR3 sequence is 14 residues long. V dropped 2 bases and J dropped 7; count of bases not matched to a gene: 4. CDR3: CASSFTGGANEQFF. CDR3 bases: TGCGCCAGCAGCTTCACAGGGGGCGCGAATGAGCAGTTCTTC.

The V call is TRBV29-1, the J call TRBJ1-3; no clear D gene. Germline V gene lookup returns CDR1 SQVTM and CDR2 ANQGSEA. Trimming left V 7 bases short and J 0 bases short, with 7 bases between. The CDR3 has 12 amino acids. CDR3 region: CSADISGNTIYF. The CDR3 DNA reads TGCAGCGCGGATATCTCTGGAAACACCATATATTTT.

Note on this clonotype: This could be a read error, since a much larger clone is one nucleotide away. V is TRBV29-1 and J is TRBJ2-1; TRBD1 might be the D (5 bases). Germline V gene sequence: CDR1 SQVTM, CDR2 ANQGSEA. This CDR3 region has 12 residues. Trimming took off 3 bases at V and 10 bases at J, with 13 bases between the two ends. CDR3 in amino acids: CSVDGDSWEQFF. The CDR3 DNA reads TGCAGCGTTGACGGTGACAGTTGGGAGCAGTTCTTC.

V gene TRBV7-2 combines with J gene TRBJ1-6; D is possibly TRBD1 (6 bases). V was shortened by 5 bases and J by 12 bases, with 14 bases between the two germline ends. Germline V gene data show CDR1 as SGHTA and CDR2 as FQGNSA. This CDR3 is built from 13 residues. CDR3 in amino acids: CASSPGQFQPLHF. The CDR3 nucleotides read TGTGCCAGCAGCCCCGGACAGTTTCAACCCCTCCACTTT.

The chain couples TRBV5-1 to TRBJ2-1; tentatively, D is TRBD1 (5 bases). Germline V lookup: CDR1 SGHRS, CDR2 YFSETQ. CDR3 length: 16 amino acids. The V end lost 3 bases, the J end lost 6 bases, and 19 bases lay between the germline ends. CDR3 loop: CASSSESGIRTNEQFF. For the CDR3, the DNA is TGCGCCAGCAGCTCCGAGTCAGGGATCCGGACCAATGAGCAGTTCTTC.

This clonotype has more than one count but fewer than ten. Compared with germline, one end of the junction differs, possibly owing to a read error. The rearrangement uses TRBV10-3 and TRBJ2-3; 9 positions match TRBD1. There are 14 residues in the CDR3. The germline gives CDR1 ENHRY, CDR2 SYGVKD. DNA of the CDR3: TGTGCCTCCAGTGGGGACAGGGCAACAGTTACGCAGTATTTT. Its protein product is CASSGDRATVTQYF.

Details on this clonotype: A read error is possible here, since a much larger clone lies one base away. The chain uses TRBV10-3 and TRBJ2-7, with D perhaps matching TRBD2 (6 bases). The CDR3 covers 12 residues. V lost 5 bases and J 5 bases, leaving 10 bases between the germline ends. Germline V gene lookup returns CDR1 ENHRY and CDR2 SYGVKD. The CDR3 region is CAISKGGNEQYF. Written as DNA, the CDR3 is TGTGCCATCAGTAAAGGCGGGAACGAGCAGTACTTC.

With respect to this clonotype: This may be a read error, as it is one base from a much larger clone. The V and J genes are TRBV20-1 and TRBJ1-2; 7 bases are a match to TRBD1. The CDR3 length is 12 residues. Germline V gives CDR1 DFQATT, CDR2 SNEGSKA (reference sequence). For the CDR3, the DNA is TGCAGCGCCCGACAGGGATCATCTGGCTACGCCTTC. Protein: CSARQGSSGYAF.

Notes on this clonotype: A clone one base away is much larger, so this may be a read error. The V gene is TRBV6-4, the J gene TRBJ1-1, with 8 bases identical to TRBD1. Trimming took 7 bases from V and 8 from J; bases not matched to a gene: 9. The CDR3 extends over 13 amino acids. Germline-derived CDR1 and CDR2 are MRHNA and SNTAGT. The CDR3 nucleotides are TGTGCCAGCACCACTGACAGGGGTAGCGAAGCTTTCTTT. It is translated as CASTTDRGSEAFF.

The rearrangement links TRBV30 to TRBJ2-1, with TRBD2 matching over 8 bases. Trimming at V came to 3 bases and at J to 4 bases, leaving 2 bases not matched to a gene. Looked up from germline, CDR1 is GTSNPN and CDR2 is SVGIG (reference sequence). The CDR3 runs to 13 residues. The CDR3 sequence is CAWSGTSYNEQFF. The CDR3 nucleotides are TGTGCCTGGAGCGGGACTAGTTACAATGAGCAGTTCTTC.

The chain joins TRBV5-1 to TRBJ1-1; D remains ambiguous. With 0 bases removed from V and 3 bases from J, the gap between germline ends came to 6 bases. The CDR3 totals 13 residues. Germline values: CDR1 SGHRS, CDR2 YFSETQ. CDR3 DNA: TGCGCCAGCAGCTTGGATATGTACACTGAAGCTTTCTTT. This translates into CASSLDMYTEAFF.

Concerning this clonotype itself: This may arise from a read error, as a much more abundant clone is one base away. The CDR3 DNA reads TGTGCCAGCACCCTGGGACTAGCGGGAGTATCAGGCGAGCAGTACTTC. As protein: CASTLGLAGVSGEQYF. The chain couples TRBV12-3 or TRBV12-4 to TRBJ2-7; 14 positions match TRBD2. Losses at the gene ends were 7 bases for V and 6 bases for J; bases not matched to a gene: 11. This CDR3 has 16 residues.

The chain joins TRBV3-1 to TRBJ1-1; TRBD1 might be the D (6 bases). The CDR3 runs 14 residues. CDR1 LGHDT and CDR2 YNNKEL come from the germline V gene (reference sequence). Trimming pared 3 bases from V and 5 bases from J, leaving 13 bases between. The CDR3 DNA sequence: TGTGCCAGCAGCCAGACAGGAACCTATACTGAAGCTTTCTTT. Encoded protein: CASSQTGTYTEAFF.

This clonotype has a handful of counts. The chain recombines TRBV21-1 with TRBJ2-4; TRBD1 is the table's D call, not checked against the DNA. TRBV21-1 is shown as a pseudogene. The CDR3 runs to 15 residues. Written as DNA, the CDR3 is TGTGCCAGCAGCAAAAGCGGGAGAGGGTTGAACATTCAGTACTTC. Protein sequence: CASSKSGRGLNIQYF.

The chain links TRBV18 to TRBJ2-3; weak D call: TRBD2 (6 bases). Germline V gene lookup returns CDR1 KGHSH and CDR2 LQKENI. This CDR3 is 15 amino acids long. V lost 3 bases to trimming and J lost 3 bases, with 13 bases between them. The CDR3 here is CASSPYGRSTDTQYF. The DNA for the CDR3 is TGTGCCAGCTCACCTTACGGGAGATCGACAGATACGCAGTATTTT.

In this sample, this clonotype turned up a few times. V usage is TRBV7-2 and J usage is TRBJ2-5, with 11 bases matching TRBD2. This CDR3 region has 16 residues. CDR1 and CDR2 (germline): SGHTA, FQGNSA. The V segment lost 4 bases and the J segment 3 bases; nucleotides outside the gene matches: 7. The CDR3 loop reads CASSSDSGRGKETQYF. In nucleotides, the CDR3 is TGTGCCAGCAGCTCCGATAGCGGGAGGGGGAAAGAGACCCAGTACTTC.

This clonotype was detected only a few times. V usage is TRBV5-6 and J usage is TRBJ1-2; D uncertain. The CDR3 is made up of 16 amino acids. Trimming left V 4 bases short and J 5 bases short, with 21 bases between. Per germline, CDR1 SGHDT and CDR2 YYEEEE. The CDR3 is CASSPAFATQLYGYTF. Written as DNA, the CDR3 is TGTGCCAGCAGCCCGGCTTTCGCAACACAGTTATATGGCTACACCTTC.

There are many counts of this clonotype. The rearrangement joins TRBV11-2 to TRBJ2-4; D unclear. V was trimmed by 2 bases and J by 3 bases, leaving 11 bases between them. There are 15 residues in the CDR3. From germline, CDR1 is SGHAT and CDR2 FQNNGV. In DNA, the CDR3 is TGTGCCAGCAGCTTAACCCGAGGTCACAAAAACATTCAGTACTTC. It is translated as CASSLTRGHKNIQYF.

In its sample, this clonotype was seen a few times. The V gene is TRBV7-9, the J gene TRBJ2-7; a possible D gene is TRBD1 (6 bases). V lost 5 bases and J 11 bases, leaving 13 bases between the germline ends. CDR3 length equals 11 residues. Per the germline V gene, CDR1 is SEHNR and CDR2 is FQNEAQ (reference sequence). The CDR3 DNA sequence: TGTGCCAGCAGCGGGAACAGGGTGGAGTACTTC. It encodes CASSGNRVEYF.

The CDR3 DNA reads as TGTGCCAGCAGAGAGAGGCGGTGGGAACAGCCCCAGCATTTT. Its protein is CASRERRWEQPQHF. The V and J genes are TRBV28 and TRBJ1-5, with unresolved D. CDR3 length equals 14 residues. Germline CDR1 MDHEN, CDR2 SYDVKM. V lost 6 bases and J lost 7, with 16 bases in between.

Remarks on this clonotype: This clone may be a read error of a much larger clone one base away. The V gene is TRBV7-2, the J gene TRBJ1-2, with D possibly TRBD1 on 5 matching bases. The CDR3 is 14 residues long. Germline CDR1 is SGHTA and CDR2 is FQGNSA. CDR3 nucleotide sequence: TGTGCCGGCAGCGCTGGCCCGGGGGACTATGGCTACACCTTC. Protein: CAGSAGPGDYGYTF. Together with reference TRBV7-2 and TRBJ1-2, the CDR3 gives the full variable domain: GAGVSQSPSNKVTEKGKDVELRCDPISGHTALYWYRQSLGQGLEFLIYFQGNSAPDKSGLPSDRFSAERTGGSVSTLTIQRTQQEDSAVYLCAGSAGPGDYGYTFGSGTRLTVV.